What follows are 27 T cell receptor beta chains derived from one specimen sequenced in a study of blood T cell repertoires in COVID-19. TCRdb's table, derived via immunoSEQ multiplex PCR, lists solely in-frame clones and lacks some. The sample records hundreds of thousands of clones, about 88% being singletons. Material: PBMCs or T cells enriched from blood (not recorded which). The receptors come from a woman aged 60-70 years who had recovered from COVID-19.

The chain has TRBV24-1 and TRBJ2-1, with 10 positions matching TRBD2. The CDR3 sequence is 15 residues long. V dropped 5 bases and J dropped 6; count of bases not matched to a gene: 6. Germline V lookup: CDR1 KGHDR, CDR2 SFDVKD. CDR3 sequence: CATSGAGGAPNEQFF. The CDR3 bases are TGTGCCACCAGTGGAGCGGGGGGGGCGCCCAATGAGCAGTTCTTC.

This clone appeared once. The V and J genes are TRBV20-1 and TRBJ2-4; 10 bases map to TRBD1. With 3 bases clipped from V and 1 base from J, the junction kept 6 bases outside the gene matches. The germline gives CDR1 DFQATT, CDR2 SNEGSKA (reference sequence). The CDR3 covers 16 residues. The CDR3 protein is CSASSPGQGAKNIQYF. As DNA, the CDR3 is TGCAGTGCTAGTTCCCCGGGACAGGGGGCCAAAAACATTCAGTACTTC.

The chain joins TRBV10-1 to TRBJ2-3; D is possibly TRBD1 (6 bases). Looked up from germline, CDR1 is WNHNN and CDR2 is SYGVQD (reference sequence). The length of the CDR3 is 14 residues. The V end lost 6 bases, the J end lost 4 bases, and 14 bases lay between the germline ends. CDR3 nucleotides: TGCGCCAGCAGCGCTAGGGGGAGCCCAGATACGCAGTATTTT. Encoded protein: CASSARGSPDTQYF.

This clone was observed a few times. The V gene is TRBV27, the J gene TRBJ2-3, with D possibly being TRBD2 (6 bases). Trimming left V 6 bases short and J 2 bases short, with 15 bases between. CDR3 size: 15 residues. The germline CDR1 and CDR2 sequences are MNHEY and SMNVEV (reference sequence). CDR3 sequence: CASSPSRGNTDTQYF. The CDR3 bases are TGTGCCAGCAGCCCGTCTCGGGGGAACACAGATACGCAGTATTTT.

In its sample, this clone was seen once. For the CDR3, the DNA is TGTGCCAGCAGCTTAGAAAGGCAGGGAGGTTCACCCCTCCACTTT. Translated: CASSLERQGGSPLHF. V and J are TRBV11-2 and TRBJ1-6; the D gene is possibly TRBD1 (5 bases). The CDR3 is 15 residues long. V dropped 0 bases and J dropped 9 bases, with 12 bases sitting between them. The germline CDR1 and CDR2 sequences are SGHAT and FQNNGV.

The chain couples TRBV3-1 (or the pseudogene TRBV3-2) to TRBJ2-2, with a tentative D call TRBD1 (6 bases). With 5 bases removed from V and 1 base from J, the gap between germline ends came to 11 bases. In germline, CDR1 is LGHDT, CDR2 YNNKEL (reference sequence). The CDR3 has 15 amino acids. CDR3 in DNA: TGTGCCAGCAGCATAATGACAGGGAACACCGGGGAGCTGTTTTTT. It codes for CASSIMTGNTGELFF.

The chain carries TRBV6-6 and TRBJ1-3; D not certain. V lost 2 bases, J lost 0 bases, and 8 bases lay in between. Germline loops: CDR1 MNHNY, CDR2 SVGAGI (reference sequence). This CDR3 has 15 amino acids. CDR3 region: CASSYEGISGNTIYF. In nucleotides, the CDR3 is TGTGCCAGCAGTTACGAGGGTATCTCTGGAAACACCATATATTTT.

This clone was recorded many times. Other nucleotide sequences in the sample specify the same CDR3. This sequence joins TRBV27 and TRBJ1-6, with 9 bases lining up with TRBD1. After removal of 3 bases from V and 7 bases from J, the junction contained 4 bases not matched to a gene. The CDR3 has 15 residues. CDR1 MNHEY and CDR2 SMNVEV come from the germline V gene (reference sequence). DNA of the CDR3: TGTGCCAGCAGTTTTCAGGACAGGGGCAATTCACCCCTCCACTTT. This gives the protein CASSFQDRGNSPLHF.

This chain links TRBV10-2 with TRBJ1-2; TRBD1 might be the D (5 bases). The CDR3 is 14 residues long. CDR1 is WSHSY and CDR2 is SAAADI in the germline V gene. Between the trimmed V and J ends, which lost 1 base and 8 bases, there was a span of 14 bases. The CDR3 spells CASSEYGGIYGYTF. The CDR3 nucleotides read TGCGCCAGCAGTGAGTACGGGGGAATCTACGGCTACACCTTC.

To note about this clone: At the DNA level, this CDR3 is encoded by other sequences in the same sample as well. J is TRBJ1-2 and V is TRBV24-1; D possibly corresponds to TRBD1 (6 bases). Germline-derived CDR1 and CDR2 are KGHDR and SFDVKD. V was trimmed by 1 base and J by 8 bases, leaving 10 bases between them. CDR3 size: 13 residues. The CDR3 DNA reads TGTGCCACCAGTGATTTTCAGGGGCGAGGCTACACCTTC. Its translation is CATSDFQGRGYTF.

The CDR3 DNA reads TGCGCCAGCAGCTTCGGACTAGCGGGGGCGCTGGCCAAAAACATTCAGTACTTC. It yields the protein CASSFGLAGALAKNIQYF. The genes are TRBV5-1 and TRBJ2-4; 13 nucleotides line up with TRBD2. Germline assignment: CDR1 SGHRS and CDR2 YFSETQ. Unmatched junction bases numbered 6, after V lost 2 bases and J lost 1 base. This CDR3 contains 18 residues.

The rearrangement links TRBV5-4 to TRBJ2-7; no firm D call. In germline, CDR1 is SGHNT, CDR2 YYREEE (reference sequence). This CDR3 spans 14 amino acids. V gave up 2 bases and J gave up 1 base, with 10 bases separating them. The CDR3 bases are TGTGCCAGCAGCTTTAGTCCGGTGTCCTACGAGCAGTACTTC. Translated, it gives CASSFSPVSYEQYF.

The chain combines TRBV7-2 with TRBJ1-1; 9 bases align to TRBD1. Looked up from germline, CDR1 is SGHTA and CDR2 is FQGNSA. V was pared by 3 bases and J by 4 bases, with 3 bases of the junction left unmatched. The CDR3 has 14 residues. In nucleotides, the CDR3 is TGTGCCAGCAGCTTGGGGACAGGGATCACTGAAGCTTTCTTT. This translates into CASSLGTGITEAFF.

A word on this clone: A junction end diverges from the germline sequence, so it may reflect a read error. CDR3: CASSFTSATDTLYF. The CDR3 region has the DNA TGTGCCAGCAGCTTCACTAGCGCGACAGATACGCTGTATTTT. V is TRBV5-4 and J is TRBJ2-3; 7 bases are a match to TRBD2. CDR1 and CDR2 from the germline V gene are SGHNT and YYREEE (reference sequence). This CDR3 has 14 residues.

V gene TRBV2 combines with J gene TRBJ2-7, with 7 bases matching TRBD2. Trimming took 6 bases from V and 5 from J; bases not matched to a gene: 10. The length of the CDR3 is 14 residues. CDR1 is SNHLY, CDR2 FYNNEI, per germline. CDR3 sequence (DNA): TGTGCCAGCAGCGCATTTAGGGGAGGGAACGAGCAGTACTTC. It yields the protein CASSAFRGGNEQYF.

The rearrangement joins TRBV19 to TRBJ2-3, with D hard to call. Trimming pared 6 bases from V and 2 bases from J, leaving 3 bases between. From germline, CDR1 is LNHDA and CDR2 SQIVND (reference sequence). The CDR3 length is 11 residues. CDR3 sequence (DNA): TGTGCCAGTAGACACACAGATACGCAGTATTTT. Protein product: CASRHTDTQYF.

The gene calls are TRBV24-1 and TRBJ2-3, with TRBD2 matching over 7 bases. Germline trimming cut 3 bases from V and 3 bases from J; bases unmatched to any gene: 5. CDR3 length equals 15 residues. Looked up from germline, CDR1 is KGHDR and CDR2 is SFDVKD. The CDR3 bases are TGTGCCACCAGTGATGACCGTAGCGGGACAGATACGCAGTATTTT. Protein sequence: CATSDDRSGTDTQYF.

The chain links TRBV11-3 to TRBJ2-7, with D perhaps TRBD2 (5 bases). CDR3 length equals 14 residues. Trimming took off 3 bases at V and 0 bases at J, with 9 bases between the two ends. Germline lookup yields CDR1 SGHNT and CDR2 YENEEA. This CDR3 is CASSFRGFSYEQYF. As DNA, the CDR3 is TGTGCCAGCAGCTTCCGCGGGTTCTCCTACGAGCAGTACTTC. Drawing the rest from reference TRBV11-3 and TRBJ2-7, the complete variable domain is EAGVVQSPRYKIIEKKQPVAFWCNPISGHNTLYWYLQNLGQGPELLIRYENEEAVDDSQLPKDRFSAERLKGVDSTLKIQPAELGDSAVYLCASSFRGFSYEQYFGPGTRLTVT.

Here the CDR3 reads CASSPWPPQRGNEQYV. As DNA, the CDR3 is TGTGCCAGCTCACCATGGCCCCCACAGCGGGGGAACGAGCAGTACGTC. This rearrangement joins TRBV18 to TRBJ2-7, with 8 bases matching TRBD2. Trimming removed 2 bases from V and 5 bases from J; junction bases left unmatched: 11. CDR3 size: 16 residues. The germline gives CDR1 KGHSH, CDR2 LQKENI.

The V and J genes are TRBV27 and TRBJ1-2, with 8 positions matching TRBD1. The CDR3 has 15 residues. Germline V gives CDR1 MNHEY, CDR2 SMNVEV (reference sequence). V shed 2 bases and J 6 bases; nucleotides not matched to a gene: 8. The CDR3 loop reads CASSLKGTGGNGYTF. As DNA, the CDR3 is TGTGCCAGCAGTTTAAAAGGGACAGGAGGCAATGGCTACACCTTC.

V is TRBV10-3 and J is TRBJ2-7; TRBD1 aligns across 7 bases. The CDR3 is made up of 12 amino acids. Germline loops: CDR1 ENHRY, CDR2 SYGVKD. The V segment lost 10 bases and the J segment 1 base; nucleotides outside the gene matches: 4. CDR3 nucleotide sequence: TGTGCCACCCAGGACAGGTCCTACGAGCAGTACTTC. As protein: CATQDRSYEQYF.

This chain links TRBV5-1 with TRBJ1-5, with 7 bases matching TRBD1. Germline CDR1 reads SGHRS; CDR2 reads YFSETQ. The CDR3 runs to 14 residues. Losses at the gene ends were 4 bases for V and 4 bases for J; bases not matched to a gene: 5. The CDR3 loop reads CASSPAGGNQPQHF. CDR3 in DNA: TGCGCCAGCAGCCCCGCAGGGGGGAATCAGCCCCAGCATTTT.

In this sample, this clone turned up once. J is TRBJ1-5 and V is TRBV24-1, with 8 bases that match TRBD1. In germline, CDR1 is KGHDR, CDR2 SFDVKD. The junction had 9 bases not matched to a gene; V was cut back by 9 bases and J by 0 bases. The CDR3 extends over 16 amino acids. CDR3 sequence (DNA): TGTGCCACCGGCACAGGGGGTCCCTATAGCAATCAGCCCCAGCATTTT. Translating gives CATGTGGPYSNQPQHF.

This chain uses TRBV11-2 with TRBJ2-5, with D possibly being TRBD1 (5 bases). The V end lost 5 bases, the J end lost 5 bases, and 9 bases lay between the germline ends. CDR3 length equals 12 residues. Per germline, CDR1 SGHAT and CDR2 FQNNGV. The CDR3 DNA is TGTGCCAGCAGCAGAAGGGGTGAGACCCAGTACTTC. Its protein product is CASSRRGETQYF.

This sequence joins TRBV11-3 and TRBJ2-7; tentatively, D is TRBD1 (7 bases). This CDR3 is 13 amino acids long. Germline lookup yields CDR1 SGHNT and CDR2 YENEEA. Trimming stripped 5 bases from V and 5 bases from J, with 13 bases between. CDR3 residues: CASSPTRGDEQYV. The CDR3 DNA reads TGTGCCAGCAGCCCCACCAGGGGGGACGAGCAGTACGTC.

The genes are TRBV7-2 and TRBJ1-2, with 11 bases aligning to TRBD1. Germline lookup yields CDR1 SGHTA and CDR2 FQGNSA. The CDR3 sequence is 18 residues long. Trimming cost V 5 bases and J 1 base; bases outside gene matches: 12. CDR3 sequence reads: CASSPLGDRGYVNYGYTF. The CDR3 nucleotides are TGTGCCAGCAGCCCCCTGGGGGACAGGGGGTATGTTAACTATGGCTACACCTTC.

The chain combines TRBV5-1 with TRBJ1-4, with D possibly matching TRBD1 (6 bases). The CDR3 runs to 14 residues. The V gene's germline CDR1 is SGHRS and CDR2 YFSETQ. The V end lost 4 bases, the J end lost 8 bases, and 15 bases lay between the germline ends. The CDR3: CASSAGGLREKLFF. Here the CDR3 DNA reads TGCGCCAGCAGCGCGGGGGGGCTGAGGGAAAAACTGTTTTTT. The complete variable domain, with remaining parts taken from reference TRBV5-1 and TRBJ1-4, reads KAGVTQTPRYLIKTRGQQVTLSCSPISGHRSVSWYQQTPGQGLQFLFEYFSETQRNKGNFPGRFSGRQFSNSRSEMNVSTLELGDSALYLCASSAGGLREKLFFGSGTQLSVL.